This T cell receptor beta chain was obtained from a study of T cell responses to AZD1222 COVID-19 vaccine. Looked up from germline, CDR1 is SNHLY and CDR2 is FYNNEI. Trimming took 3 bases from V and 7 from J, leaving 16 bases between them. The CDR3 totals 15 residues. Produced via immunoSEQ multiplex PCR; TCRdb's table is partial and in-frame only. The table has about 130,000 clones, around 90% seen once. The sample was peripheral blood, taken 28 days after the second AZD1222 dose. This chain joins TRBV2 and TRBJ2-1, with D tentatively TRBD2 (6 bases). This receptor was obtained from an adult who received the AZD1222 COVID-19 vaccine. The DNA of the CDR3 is TGTGCCAGCAGTGAGCTAACGGGAGTGCCAAATGAGCAGTTCTTC. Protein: CASSELTGVPNEQFF.